These T cell receptor beta chains were read from a single sample in a study of Graves' ophthalmopathy and Graves' hyperthyroidism. TCRdb reanalysed the multiplex PCR reads using MiXCR and keeps one entry per CDR3 protein. In the table there are 20,000 to 25,000 distinct CDR3 sequences, 45% to 60% of which are singletons. The sequenced sample was peripheral blood. The receptor source for this set is an adult woman with stable Graves' hyperthyroidism. Both conserved end residues are part of each CDR3. The D gene is left open where the match is weak. A clone size is listed for some rows: how often the clone was seen (once, few, many), or a class if it is expanded.

v_call,cdr3_length,d_call,clone_size,j_call,cdr3_nt,cdr3_aa
TRBV7-8,16,TRBD1,many,TRBJ2-3,TGTGCCAGCAGCCCCGACAGGGGCTGGACACCAGATACGCAGTATTTT,CASSPDRGWTPDTQYF
TRBV20-1,11,NA,medium-sized,TRBJ2-7,TGCAGTGCTGAGAAGGGGAATAAGCAGTACTTC,CSAEKGNKQYF
TRBV30,15,TRBD1,NA,TRBJ1-4,TGTGCCGGAACCTTTACAGGGGCAACTAATGAAAAACTGTTTTTT,CAGTFTGATNEKLFF
TRBV2,12,NA,NA,TRBJ1-2,TGTGCCAGCAAAGGGACTGAATATGGCTACACCTTC,CASKGTEYGYTF
TRBV5-4,15,NA,NA,TRBJ1-1,TGTGTCAGCAGCCCCGGGGGCGGGGGGGGCACGGAAGCTTTCTTT,CVSSPGGGGGTEAFF
TRBV7-9,17,NA,NA,TRBJ2-1,TGTGCCAGCAGCTTAGGGTCAGCTAACCGAGCTAAGGATGAGCAGTTCTTC,CASSLGSANRAKDEQFF
TRBV6-2/TRBV6-3,14,TRBD1,NA,TRBJ2-7,TGTGCCAGCAGACACCGGGACAGGGTCCACGAGCAGTACTTC,CASRHRDRVHEQYF
TRBV7-9,17,NA,once,TRBJ2-1,TGTGCCAGCAGTTTATATATTGGGAACGGGAGCGTTTATGAGCAGTTCTTC,CASSLYIGNGSVYEQFF
TRBV6-5,16,TRBD1,many,TRBJ1-6,TGTGCCAGCAGACCTAGTGGACAGGGGTATTTTTCACCCCTCCACTTT,CASRPSGQGYFSPLHF
TRBV24-1,15,TRBD2,NA,TRBJ2-1,TGTGCCACCAGTGATGAACTAGCGGGAGGCGGTGAGCAGTTCTTC,CATSDELAGGGEQFF
TRBV5-1,16,NA,many,TRBJ2-6,TGCGCCAGCAGCTTGGCCGCTGGAACGGGGGCCAACGTCCTGACTTTC,CASSLAAGTGANVLTF
TRBV9,16,NA,NA,TRBJ1-1,TGTGCCAGCAGCGTGGGAAGTGGGGGAGGAGTTACTGAAGCTTCCTTT,CASSVGSGGGVTEASF
TRBV20-1,14,TRBD2,many,TRBJ2-7,TGCAGTGCTTTACGGGGGGGGTGGTCCTACGAGCAGTACTTC,CSALRGGWSYEQYF
TRBV7-3,14,TRBD2,NA,TRBJ2-1,TGTGCCAGCAGTCTAATAGCGGGAGTGGGGGAGCAGTTCTTC,CASSLIAGVGEQFF
TRBV19,16,TRBD1,NA,TRBJ2-5,TGTGCCAGTAGCCTAAGGGGACAGGGGGCAAGGCAGCCCCAGTACTTC,CASSLRGQGARQPQYF
TRBV7-2,13,NA,NA,TRBJ2-7,TGTGCCAGCAGCCCGGCTAGCGCCTACGAGCAGTACTTC,CASSPASAYEQYF
TRBV30,12,NA,many,TRBJ1-4,TGTGCCTGGAGTAGCGGAGGGTTAGCGCTGTTTTTT,CAWSSGGLALFF
TRBV7-8,14,NA,many,TRBJ2-5,TGTGCCAGCAGCGGATCGGGCCTACAAGAGACCCAGTACTTC,CASSGSGLQETQYF
TRBV9,15,NA,NA,TRBJ2-1,TGTGCCAGCAGTGAAGATCAGGGCTCCTGCAATGAGCAGTTCTTC,CASSEDQGSCNEQFF
TRBV5-1,15,NA,NA,TRBJ2-1,TGTGCCAGCAGCTTGGCGGATCCCTCCTACAGTGAGCAGTTCTTC,CASSLADPSYSEQFF
TRBV11-3,16,TRBD2,once,TRBJ2-7,TGTGCCAGCAGCAATCCCGGGACTAGGAGCTCCTACGAGCAGTACTTC,CASSNPGTRSSYEQYF
TRBV15,12,NA,many,TRBJ1-1,TGTGCCACCAGCCGCCTGAACACTGAAGCTTTCTTT,CATSRLNTEAFF
TRBV27,14,NA,many,TRBJ1-1,TGTGCCAGCAGCCCTGACTGGGGTAACACTGAAGCTTTCTTT,CASSPDWGNTEAFF
TRBV6-5,13,TRBD2,NA,TRBJ2-7,TGTGCCAGCAGTTACCCGGGAGGCGGGGAGCAGTACTTC,CASSYPGGGEQYF
TRBV6-1,15,TRBD1,many,TRBJ2-7,TGTGCCAGCAGGGGGCCCCGGGACAGGGGCCACGAGCAGTACTTC,CASRGPRDRGHEQYF
TRBV7-2,17,TRBD1,NA,TRBJ1-2,TGTGCCAGCAGCCTACTACCCGGGGGACAGGGGGGCTATGGCTACACCTTC,CASSLLPGGQGGYGYTF
TRBV20-1,15,NA,NA,TRBJ2-5,TGCAGTGCTCCGAGAGGTGCTAGCTCTCAAGAGACCCAGTACTTC,CSAPRGASSQETQYF